One sample yielded the 8 T cell receptor beta chains listed below, sequenced in a study of blood T cell repertoires in COVID-19. Only in-frame clones appear in the TCRdb table, and some are missing; sequencing was by immunoSEQ multiplex PCR. Of tens of thousands of clones in the sample, about nine tenths are singletons; the top ten hold more than 4%. Sequencing was done on a sample of peripheral blood. Receptors were obtained from a human donor in a cohort sampled during active COVID-19.

The chain couples TRBV7-3 to TRBJ1-3, with D possibly being TRBD1 (5 bases). Per the germline V gene, CDR1 is SGHTA and CDR2 is FQGTGA. V lost 4 bases and J 4 bases, leaving 8 bases between the germline ends. This CDR3 has 13 residues. CDR3 loop: CASSSDTGNTIYF. For the CDR3, the DNA is TGTGCCAGCAGCTCGGACACCGGAAACACCATATATTTT. The complete variable domain, with remaining parts taken from reference TRBV7-3 and TRBJ1-3, reads GAGVSQTPSNKVTEKGKYVELRCDPISGHTALYWYRQSLGQGPEFLIYFQGTGAADDSGLPNDRFFAVRPEGSVSTLKIQRTERGDSAVYLCASSSDTGNTIYFGEGSWLTVV.

The chain recombines TRBV3-1 (or the pseudogene TRBV3-2) with TRBJ2-7; TRBD2 aligns across 11 bases. Germline CDR1 and CDR2: LGHDT and YNNKEL (reference sequence). V lost 7 bases to trimming and J lost 0 bases; unmatched junction nucleotides: 5. The CDR3 is 15 amino acids. As DNA, the CDR3 is TGTGCCAGCATCGTAGCGGGAGGGAGCTCCTACGAGCAGTACTTC. Protein product: CASIVAGGSSYEQYF.

The chain joins TRBV6-5 to TRBJ2-7, with TRBD2 matching over 10 bases. Germline CDR1 is MNHEY and CDR2 is SVGAGI. V was pared by 0 bases and J by 3 bases, with 2 bases of the junction left unmatched. This CDR3 has 15 amino acids. The CDR3 sequence: CASSYSAGGGYEQYF. Written as DNA, the CDR3 is TGTGCCAGCAGTTACTCAGCGGGGGGGGGCTACGAGCAGTACTTC.

V usage is TRBV7-2 and J usage is TRBJ1-3, with D hard to call. Trimming stripped 5 bases from V and 0 bases from J, with 8 bases between. The length of the CDR3 is 14 residues. CDR1 is SGHTA, CDR2 FQGNSA, per germline. CDR3 in DNA: TGTGCCAGCAGCCTGGGAGGCTCTGGAAACACCATATATTTT. Its protein product is CASSLGGSGNTIYF.

This chain connects TRBV5-5 to TRBJ2-1; weak D call: TRBD1 (6 bases). This CDR3 comprises 15 residues. Germline-derived CDR1 and CDR2 are SGHKS and YYEKEE (reference sequence). V was shortened by 4 bases and J by 3 bases, with 14 bases between the two germline ends. CDR3 sequence reads: CASSRTVSDYNEQFF. The CDR3 bases are TGTGCCAGCAGCAGGACAGTTTCCGACTACAATGAGCAGTTCTTC.

V and J are TRBV27 and TRBJ2-3, with 7 bases identical to TRBD2. The V gene end was trimmed by 1 base and the J gene end by 1 base; junction bases not matched to a gene: 23. The germline V gene encodes CDR1 MNHEY and CDR2 SMNVEV (reference sequence). The CDR3 contains 22 residues. CDR3 residues: CASSLFRGEGTWRERGTDTQYF. CDR3 nucleotides: TGTGCCAGCAGTTTATTCCGCGGGGAGGGCACGTGGCGGGAGCGGGGCACAGATACGCAGTATTTT.

The chain combines TRBV6-5 with TRBJ2-7; D is undetermined. CDR1 and CDR2 from the germline V gene are MNHEY and SVGAGI. CDR3 length equals 13 residues. Trimming left V 0 bases short and J 3 bases short, with 6 bases between. The CDR3 sequence: CASSYSADYEQYF. The CDR3 nucleotides read TGTGCCAGCAGTTACTCGGCAGACTACGAGCAGTACTTC.

The CDR3 region is CASSESGRVGGELFF. DNA of the CDR3: TGTGCCAGCAGTGAAAGCGGGAGGGTCGGCGGGGAGCTGTTTTTT. This chain connects TRBV6-1 to TRBJ2-2; TRBD2 matches at 10 bases. The length of the CDR3 is 15 residues. With V trimmed by 2 bases and J by 7 bases, 4 bases remained unmatched. From germline, CDR1 is MNHNS and CDR2 SASEGT.